The 25 T cell receptor beta chains below come from one sample, sequenced in a study of T cell responses to AZD1222 COVID-19 vaccine. Method: immunoSEQ multiplex PCR; TCRdb's copy keeps in-frame clones and lacks some. The sample holds about 140,000 clones, more than 80% seen once. Specimen: peripheral blood, collected on day 0 of AZD1222 vaccination. The source of these receptors is an adult in good health.

V usage is TRBV14 and J usage is TRBJ2-3; the match to TRBD2 covers 9 bases. The CDR3 has 17 amino acids. V shed 4 bases, J shed 1 base, and the junction held 9 bases outside the gene matches. CDR1 and CDR2 (germline): SGHDN, FVKESK. The CDR3 nucleotides are TGTGCCAGCAGCCCCCTAGCGGGATGGCTTCGCACAGATACGCAGTATTTT. This encodes CASSPLAGWLRTDTQYF.

The chain uses TRBV24-1 and TRBJ1-1; D gene unclear. Trimming left V 3 bases short and J 6 bases short, with 7 bases between. Germline CDR1 KGHDR, CDR2 SFDVKD. The CDR3 runs to 12 residues. The CDR3 nucleotides read TGTGCCACCAGTGATGAAGGTGCTGAAGCTTTCTTT. Protein sequence: CATSDEGAEAFF.

This clone was seen a handful of times. The J gene is TRBJ2-7, the V gene TRBV19; TRBD2 agrees at 13 bases. V was clipped by 3 bases and J by 0 bases; unmatched bases: 11. The germline V gene encodes CDR1 LNHDA and CDR2 SQIVND (reference sequence). The length of the CDR3 is 19 residues. DNA for the CDR3: TGTGCCAGTAGTATGGGGCTCCGGACTAGCGGGAGTCGCTCCTACGAGCAGTACTTC. Its protein is CASSMGLRTSGSRSYEQYF. Drawing the rest from reference TRBV19 and TRBJ2-7, the complete variable domain is DGGITQSPKYLFRKEGQNVTLSCEQNLNHDAMYWYRQDPGQGLRLIYYSQIVNDFQKGDIAEGYSVSREKKESFPLTVTSAQKNPTAFYLCASSMGLRTSGSRSYEQYFGPGTRLTVT.

This clone was counted between two and nine times. The CDR3 DNA is TGTGCCAGCAGTTCCGGAGTAGGGGGCGGCGAAAAACTGTTTTTT. Protein sequence: CASSSGVGGGEKLFF. The gene calls are TRBV6-5 and TRBJ1-4, with 7 bases that match TRBD1. Germline V gives CDR1 MNHEY, CDR2 SVGAGI. The junction had 10 bases not matched to a gene; V was cut back by 4 bases and J by 8 bases. CDR3 length: 15 amino acids.

The chain has TRBV7-3 and TRBJ2-2; 7 bases are shared with TRBD2. Trimming removed 4 bases from V and 4 bases from J; junction bases left unmatched: 9. The CDR3 length is 16 residues. Germline loops: CDR1 SGHTA, CDR2 FQGTGA. CDR3 amino acids: CASSSQGLAVTGELFF. The CDR3, as DNA: TGTGCCAGCAGCTCCCAAGGCCTAGCGGTCACCGGGGAGCTGTTTTTT.

V is TRBV5-4 and J is TRBJ2-3; D is uncertain. V lost 0 bases and J lost 2, with 10 bases in between. Germline CDR1 is SGHNT and CDR2 is YYREEE (reference sequence). This CDR3 has 15 residues. The CDR3 here is CASSLEIYPTDTQYF. In DNA form, the CDR3 reads TGTGCCAGCAGCTTGGAGATCTACCCCACAGATACGCAGTATTTT. The full variable domain, with the rest looked up from reference TRBV5-4 and TRBJ2-3, is ETGVTQSPTHLIKTRGQQVTLRCSSQSGHNTVSWYQQALGQGPQFIFQYYREEENGRGNFPPRFSGLQFPNYSSELNVNALELDDSALYLCASSLEIYPTDTQYFGPGTRLTVL.

The gene calls are TRBV9 and TRBJ1-2; the D gene is possibly TRBD1 (5 bases). Trimming left V 3 bases short and J 5 bases short, with 14 bases between. Germline V lookup: CDR1 SGDLS, CDR2 YYNGEE. There are 14 residues in the CDR3. The CDR3 sequence is CASSGWDRDYGYTF. DNA of the CDR3: TGTGCCAGCAGCGGATGGGACCGGGATTATGGCTACACCTTC.

In this sample, this clone turned up once. The J gene is TRBJ1-3, the V gene TRBV4-2, with a weak D call TRBD1 (5 bases). Trimming stripped 1 base from V and 4 bases from J, with 14 bases between. CDR1 is LGHNA and CDR2 is YNFKEQ in the germline V gene. The CDR3 extends over 16 amino acids. The CDR3 DNA sequence: TGTGCCAGCAGCCAAGTCTCCGGGGCAGCGGGAAACACCATATATTTT. Amino acids: CASSQVSGAAGNTIYF.

CDR3 protein: CASSFGGGGDTQYF. CDR3 sequence (DNA): TGTGCCAGCAGCTTTGGAGGGGGCGGGGATACGCAGTATTTT. V and J are TRBV7-3 and TRBJ2-3; a weak D match, TRBD1 (7 bases). The germline gives CDR1 SGHTA, CDR2 FQGTGA. The CDR3 totals 14 residues. The V end lost 3 bases, the J end lost 6 bases, and 13 bases lay between the germline ends.

This chain uses TRBV4-2 with TRBJ2-3; a weak D match, TRBD2 (7 bases). V gave up 2 bases and J gave up 5 bases, with 17 bases separating them. This CDR3 comprises 16 residues. Per germline, CDR1 LGHNA and CDR2 YNFKEQ. Here the CDR3 reads CASSQSAGAGRDTQYF. The CDR3 DNA reads TGTGCCAGCAGCCAATCGGCGGGGGCAGGGAGAGATACGCAGTATTTT.

This clone was counted a single time. The DNA for the CDR3 is TGTGCCAGCAGCTTTGGACTAGCGCCCTCCTACGAGCAGTACTTC. It codes for CASSFGLAPSYEQYF. This chain connects TRBV3-1 (or the pseudogene TRBV3-2) to TRBJ2-7, with 9 positions matching TRBD2. Germline V lookup: CDR1 LGHDT, CDR2 YNNKEL (reference sequence). CDR3 length: 15 amino acids. The V gene end was trimmed by 5 bases and the J gene end by 0 bases; junction bases not matched to a gene: 5.

This rearrangement joins TRBV6-1 to TRBJ2-7; D might be TRBD1 or TRBD2, each matching 5 bases. Per the germline V gene, CDR1 is MNHNS and CDR2 is SASEGT. The CDR3 length is 14 residues. The V and J ends lost 1 base and 5 bases respectively, with 12 bases between them. Here the CDR3 reads CASSEGAQGDEQYF. For the CDR3, the DNA is TGTGCCAGCAGTGAAGGGGCCCAGGGAGACGAGCAGTACTTC.

The chain combines TRBV7-9 with TRBJ2-2; 8 bases match TRBD2. The CDR3 contains 17 residues. Trimming cost V 5 bases and J 5 bases; bases outside gene matches: 13. Germline V CDR1 and CDR2: SEHNR, FQNEAQ (reference sequence). CDR3 loop: CASSPPTSGRRTGELFF. DNA for the CDR3: TGTGCCAGCAGCCCTCCTACGAGCGGGAGAAGGACCGGGGAGCTGTTTTTT.

The V call is TRBV11-2, the J call TRBJ2-7; TRBD2 might be the D (6 bases). Germline V CDR1 and CDR2: SGHAT, FQNNGV. V shed 5 bases and J shed 4 bases, with 21 bases lying between them. This CDR3 region has 16 residues. The CDR3 spells CASSDPGLTRVYEQYF. Written as DNA, the CDR3 is TGTGCCAGCAGCGATCCGGGACTGACGAGGGTGTACGAGCAGTACTTC.

This chain links TRBV6-5 with TRBJ2-6; maybe TRBD1 (5 bases). V dropped 3 bases and J dropped 2 bases, with 8 bases sitting between them. This CDR3 is 15 amino acids long. Per germline, CDR1 MNHEY and CDR2 SVGAGI. CDR3 amino acids: CASSYGAAGANVLTF. CDR3 nucleotides: TGTGCCAGCAGTTATGGGGCTGCTGGGGCCAACGTCCTGACTTTC.

J is TRBJ2-3 and V is TRBV4-2, with TRBD2 as a possible D gene (5 bases). The CDR3 spans 14 residues. Germline-derived CDR1 and CDR2 are LGHNA and YNFKEQ. V lost 1 base and J 4 bases, leaving 9 bases between the germline ends. This CDR3 is CASSQARGPDTQYF. The CDR3 DNA is TGTGCCAGCAGCCAAGCTCGAGGGCCAGATACGCAGTATTTT.

The chain has TRBV18 and TRBJ2-1; weak D call: TRBD2 (6 bases). The CDR3 loop spans 18 amino acids. The ends were cut back, 3 bases at V and 1 base at J, with 19 bases in the middle. Germline V gene data show CDR1 as KGHSH and CDR2 as LQKENI. The CDR3 nucleotides read TGTGCCAGCTCACCCCGGCGGGAAAAAGACAGTTCCTACAATGAGCAGTTCTTC. It is translated as CASSPRREKDSSYNEQFF.

CDR3 in amino acids: CASSLSTDTQYF. The CDR3 nucleotides are TGTGCCAGCAGCCTCTCCACAGATACGCAGTATTTT. The chain has TRBV7-2 and TRBJ2-3; D not resolved. Germline V gene sequence: CDR1 SGHTA, CDR2 FQGNSA. This CDR3 has 12 amino acids. The ends were cut back, 5 bases at V and 2 bases at J, with 5 bases in the middle.

This chain links TRBV11-2 with TRBJ2-3; TRBD2 might be the D (6 bases). Germline V lookup: CDR1 SGHAT, CDR2 FQNNGV. This CDR3 is 15 amino acids long. V lost 5 bases to trimming and J lost 1 base, with 13 bases between them. In nucleotides, the CDR3 is TGTGCCAGCAGCCTGGTAGGGACTGGCACAGATACGCAGTATTTT. Protein product: CASSLVGTGTDTQYF.

The chain combines TRBV5-5 with TRBJ1-5; TRBD1 matches at 9 bases. Germline lookup yields CDR1 SGHKS and CDR2 YYEKEE (reference sequence). The CDR3 totals 17 residues. Trimming removed 4 bases from V and 0 bases from J; junction bases left unmatched: 8. The CDR3 DNA is TGTGCCAGCAGCCGTGGGACAGGGCAATATAGCAATCAGCCCCAGCATTTT. It yields the protein CASSRGTGQYSNQPQHF.

V usage is TRBV7-2 and J usage is TRBJ2-7; D assignment may be TRBD1 or TRBD2 (5 bases each). The germline V gene has CDR1 SGHTA and CDR2 FQGNSA. The CDR3 contains 16 residues. V lost 0 bases to trimming and J lost 0 bases, with 12 bases between them. In DNA form, the CDR3 reads TGTGCCAGCAGCTTAGCGGTTTCAGGGAGCTCCTACGAGCAGTACTTC. Translation: CASSLAVSGSSYEQYF.

This rearrangement joins TRBV19 to TRBJ2-1; no clear D gene. This CDR3 comprises 16 residues. The germline V gene has CDR1 LNHDA and CDR2 SQIVND (reference sequence). V was cut by 3 bases and J by 0 bases, with 12 bases left in between. CDR3 region: CASSIMSSSSYNEQFF. CDR3 sequence (DNA): TGTGCCAGTAGTATTATGAGTTCTAGCTCCTACAATGAGCAGTTCTTC.

This clone has only a few counts. V gene TRBV6-2 or TRBV6-3 combines with J gene TRBJ2-3; 8 nucleotides line up with TRBD2. This CDR3 is built from 16 residues. Unmatched junction bases numbered 9, after V lost 4 bases and J lost 3 bases. Germline CDR1 is MNHEY and CDR2 is SVGEGT. The CDR3 here is CASSFTSGEGTDTQYF. CDR3 DNA sequence: TGTGCCAGCAGTTTCACTAGCGGCGAAGGGACAGATACGCAGTATTTT.

The chain uses TRBV12-3 or TRBV12-4 and TRBJ2-5, with D perhaps being TRBD1 or TRBD2 (5 bases each). V was pared by 2 bases and J by 4 bases, with 8 bases between. This CDR3 has 13 residues. CDR3 DNA: TGTGCCAGCAGTTTAATTGGGGGAGAGACCCAGTACTTC. Protein product: CASSLIGGETQYF.

The V and J genes are TRBV7-9 and TRBJ1-1; TRBD1 agrees at 8 bases. The V and J ends lost 5 bases and 8 bases, in that order; junction bases with no gene match: 13. The CDR3 contains 15 residues. Germline-derived CDR1 and CDR2 are SEHNR and FQNEAQ (reference sequence). The CDR3 reads CASSPVTGERGEAFF. DNA for the CDR3: TGTGCCAGCAGCCCGGTGACAGGGGAGAGGGGCGAAGCTTTCTTT. The full variable domain, rest sourced from reference TRBV7-9 and TRBJ1-1, is DTGVSQNPRHKITKRGQNVTFRCDPISEHNRLYWYRQTLGQGPEFLTYFQNEAQLEKSRLLSDRFSAERPKGSFSTLEIQRTEQGDSAMYLCASSPVTGERGEAFFGQGTRLTVV.